The 8 T cell receptor beta chains in this list originate from one sample, sequenced in a study of shared clonotypes between healthy human individuals (dated by TCRdb to about 2020). The receptor library was made with the immunoSEQ multiplex PCR assay. The source is immuneACCESS, and TCRdb retained only in-frame sequences with V and J called. Part of the clones is not carried over; for the studies checked, unresolved V genes explain less than half of this, and the remainder is unexplained. Counted in this sample were hundreds of thousands of clones; around 80% of them appeared once. The top ten constitute 13% of the sample. The specimen was PBMCs. Receptor source: a woman in her forties in good health. Some clones in this sample may be carry-over from other donors' samples.

The rearrangement links TRBV4-2 to TRBJ2-1, with 16 bases that match TRBD2. V was pared by 1 base and J by 7 bases, with 7 bases of the junction left unmatched. CDR3 length equals 18 residues. Germline V CDR1 and CDR2: LGHNA, YNFKEQ. The chain's CDR3 is CASSQVSPGLAGGNEQFF. The CDR3 bases are TGTGCCAGCAGCCAAGTTTCCCCGGGACTAGCGGGAGGGAATGAGCAGTTCTTC.

The V and J genes are TRBV11-3 and TRBJ2-1, with 10 bases matching TRBD2. Germline values: CDR1 SGHNT, CDR2 YENEEA. The CDR3 runs to 15 residues. Unmatched junction bases numbered 8, after V lost 5 bases and J lost 7 bases. CDR3 loop: CASSLLAGAGNEQFF. The CDR3, as DNA: TGTGCCAGCAGCCTTCTAGCGGGAGCGGGGAATGAGCAGTTCTTC.

The CDR3 DNA follows: TGTGCCAGCAGCTTGACGGGGACTCGCGAGCAGTACTTC. Translating gives CASSLTGTREQYF. This rearrangement joins TRBV13 to TRBJ2-7; TRBD2 might be the D (6 bases). The CDR3 contains 13 residues. The V end was cut by 3 bases, the J end by 6 bases, with 12 bases between. Germline V lookup: CDR1 PRHDT, CDR2 FYEKMQ (reference sequence).

This clone was recorded at least ten times. The gene calls are TRBV2 and TRBJ1-5; 9 nucleotides match TRBD1. Germline CDR1 SNHLY, CDR2 FYNNEI. V was clipped by 4 bases and J by 5 bases; unmatched bases: 3. The CDR3 is 14 residues long. The chain's CDR3 is CASSATGGDQPQHF. The DNA for the CDR3 is TGTGCCAGCAGTGCCACAGGGGGCGATCAGCCCCAGCATTTT.

The chain links TRBV28 to TRBJ2-5, with D possibly being TRBD1 (6 bases). Germline-derived CDR1 and CDR2 are MDHEN and SYDVKM. The CDR3 consists of 13 residues. V lost 6 bases, J lost 3 bases, and 11 bases lay in between. The DNA of the CDR3 is TGTGCCAGCAGGACACAGGGAAAAGAGACCCAGTACTTC. Translating gives CASRTQGKETQYF.

The J gene is TRBJ2-2, the V gene TRBV2, with D perhaps matching TRBD2 (6 bases). The germline gives CDR1 SNHLY, CDR2 FYNNEI. V was clipped by 6 bases and J by 3 bases, with 14 bases between them. The CDR3 covers 15 residues. The CDR3 loop reads CASRVGTAYTGELFF. Here the CDR3 DNA reads TGTGCCAGCAGGGTCGGGACTGCCTACACCGGGGAGCTGTTTTTT.

The rearrangement joins TRBV28 to TRBJ1-4, with D perhaps TRBD1 (6 bases). Germline values: CDR1 MDHEN, CDR2 SYDVKM. The CDR3 consists of 15 residues. V was clipped by 3 bases and J by 1 base, with 9 bases between them. The CDR3 reads CASSLGGGTNEKLFF. Here the CDR3 DNA reads TGTGCCAGCAGTTTGGGAGGGGGAACTAATGAAAAACTGTTTTTT.

V usage is TRBV2 and J usage is TRBJ2-5; possibly TRBD1 for D (5 bases). The V and J ends lost 8 bases and 0 bases respectively, with 10 bases between them. The CDR3 sequence is 13 residues long. Germline V lookup: CDR1 SNHLY, CDR2 FYNNEI. DNA of the CDR3: TGTGCCAGCTTACAGGAGCACCAAGAGACCCAGTACTTC. Residues: CASLQEHQETQYF.